The 14 T cell receptor beta chains in this list originate from one sample, sequenced in a study of blood T cell repertoires in COVID-19 (dated by TCRdb to 2020 to 2022). Libraries were constructed by the immunoSEQ multiplex PCR assay. TCRdb took over this immuneACCESS table, retaining in-frame rearrangements with V and J assigned. Such tables are incomplete; in checked studies, under half of the missing clones stem from an unresolved V gene, and the remainder is unexplained. The sample profile shows 70,000 to 95,000 clones; 65% to 85% of them were found once. Roughly 2% of the sample comes from the top ten. Sequencing was done on a sample of peripheral blood. These receptors originate from a woman aged 55-75 years with acute or convalescent COVID-19.

This chain joins TRBV5-1 and TRBJ1-2; 7 bases match TRBD1. CDR1 and CDR2 (germline): SGHRS, YFSETQ. V shed 2 bases and J 5 bases; nucleotides not matched to a gene: 6. CDR3 size: 14 residues. The CDR3 DNA sequence: TGCGCCAGCAGCTTTTACGACAGGGAATATGGCTACACCTTC. Amino acid sequence: CASSFYDREYGYTF.

The table lists this clone with a few counts. V usage is TRBV6-5 and J usage is TRBJ1-4; maybe TRBD1 (6 bases). V lost 7 bases and J 7 bases, leaving 16 bases between the germline ends. This CDR3 is built from 14 residues. In germline, CDR1 is MNHEY, CDR2 SVGAGI. The CDR3, as DNA: TGTGCCAGCAAAATAGGGGGGGTAGGTGAAAAACTGTTTTTT. The encoded protein is CASKIGGVGEKLFF.

The V gene is TRBV15, the J gene TRBJ2-7; 7 bases are a match to TRBD1. V gave up 1 base and J gave up 1 base; unmatched junction bases: 1. Germline V gene data show CDR1 as LNHNV and CDR2 as YYDKDF (reference sequence). This CDR3 is 14 amino acids long. Here the CDR3 DNA reads TGTGCCACCAGCAGAGGGGGACAGTCCTACGAGCAGTACTTC. Its protein is CATSRGGQSYEQYF.

Comment on this clone: Distinct nucleotide sequences in the sample also encode this CDR3. The chain is built from TRBV24-1 and TRBJ2-5, with D unclear. V gave up 3 bases and J gave up 4 bases, with 2 bases separating them. This CDR3 comprises 11 residues. Germline values: CDR1 KGHDR, CDR2 SFDVKD. The DNA for the CDR3 is TGTGCCACCAGTGATCTAGAGACCCAGTACTTC. Translated, it gives CATSDLETQYF.

This rearrangement joins TRBV7-9 to TRBJ1-3, with D unclear. Germline V gives CDR1 SEHNR, CDR2 FQNEAQ (reference sequence). This CDR3 is 16 amino acids long. The V end was cut by 4 bases, the J end by 0 bases, with 13 bases between. The CDR3 loop reads CASSSRGGSSGNTIYF. The CDR3 nucleotides read TGTGCCAGCAGCTCTCGGGGAGGCAGCTCTGGAAACACCATATATTTT.

This clone was seen more than once but under ten times. The chain carries TRBV7-8 and TRBJ2-7; no clear D. There are 15 residues in the CDR3. Germline CDR1 reads SGHVS; CDR2 reads FQNEAQ. The V and J ends lost 2 bases and 0 bases respectively, with 11 bases between them. The CDR3 nucleotides are TGTGCCAGCAGCTTACGACAAGGTTCCTCCTACGAGCAGTACTTC. Protein product: CASSLRQGSSYEQYF.

The V gene is TRBV6-5, the J gene TRBJ1-1, with TRBD1 matching 7 bases. The V gene end was trimmed by 4 bases and the J gene end by 3 bases; junction bases not matched to a gene: 8. This CDR3 has 15 residues. In germline, CDR1 is MNHEY, CDR2 SVGAGI. The CDR3: CASSFRLTGYTEAFF. For the CDR3, the DNA is TGTGCCAGCAGTTTTCGGCTGACAGGGTACACTGAAGCTTTCTTT.

This chain connects TRBV19 to TRBJ1-2; the match to TRBD1 covers 7 bases. Losses at the gene ends were 6 bases for V and 9 bases for J; bases not matched to a gene: 13. This CDR3 has 14 amino acids. In germline, CDR1 is LNHDA, CDR2 SQIVND (reference sequence). CDR3 DNA sequence: TGTGCCAGTAGAATGACAGGGAGCGACTCGCGCTACACCTTC. It translates to CASRMTGSDSRYTF. The full variable domain, in which reference TRBV19 and TRBJ1-2 provide the parts outside the CDR3, is DGGITQSPKYLFRKEGQNVTLSCEQNLNHDAMYWYRQDPGQGLRLIYYSQIVNDFQKGDIAEGYSVSREKKESFPLTVTSAQKNPTAFYLCASRMTGSDSRYTFGSGTRLTVV.

This clone was seen just once. The chain is built from TRBV28 and TRBJ2-1, with D perhaps TRBD2 (6 bases). Germline CDR1 reads MDHEN; CDR2 reads SYDVKM. This CDR3 comprises 14 residues. With 7 bases removed from V and 2 bases from J, the gap between germline ends came to 12 bases. Here the CDR3 reads CASIRGGTYNEQFF. The DNA for the CDR3 is TGTGCCAGCATTCGGGGAGGAACCTACAATGAGCAGTTCTTC.

This chain uses TRBV3-1 (or the pseudogene TRBV3-2) with TRBJ1-2; D gene uncertain. CDR3 length: 15 amino acids. The germline V gene encodes CDR1 LGHDT and CDR2 YNNKEL (reference sequence). The V gene lost 4 bases and the J gene lost 7 bases, with 19 bases spanning the gap. The CDR3 here is CASSPDFGVTRGYTF. CDR3 nucleotide sequence: TGTGCCAGCAGCCCTGATTTCGGGGTTACGCGTGGCTACACCTTC.

The chain is built from TRBV7-6 and TRBJ2-5; no clear D. The V and J ends lost 3 bases and 5 bases respectively, with 4 bases between them. The CDR3 is 11 residues long. Germline V lookup: CDR1 SGHVS, CDR2 FNYEAQ. Here the CDR3 DNA reads TGTGCCAGCAGCTTTTCTGAGACCCAGTACTTC. This codes for CASSFSETQYF. Together with reference TRBV7-6 and TRBJ2-5, the CDR3 gives the full variable domain: GAGVSQSPRYKVTKRGQDVALRCDPISGHVSLYWYRQALGQGPEFLTYFNYEAQQDKSGLPNDRFSAERPEGSISTLTIQRTEQRDSAMYRCASSFSETQYFGPGTRLLVL.

The rearrangement joins TRBV24-1 to TRBJ2-2; no firm D call. V was shortened by 5 bases and J by 0 bases, with 6 bases between the two germline ends. The CDR3 has 14 residues. Germline V lookup: CDR1 KGHDR, CDR2 SFDVKD. The DNA for the CDR3 is TGTGCCACCAGTGTTTCAGCGAACACCGGGGAGCTGTTTTTT. It is translated as CATSVSANTGELFF.

The rearrangement joins TRBV29-1 to TRBJ2-1; TRBD2 matches at 13 bases. The ends lost 8 bases at V and 8 bases at J; junction bases unmatched: 12. The CDR3 sequence is 15 residues long. Germline CDR1 SQVTM, CDR2 ANQGSEA. CDR3 DNA sequence: TGCAGCACAGGACTAGCGGGAGTCGGGCCTCATGAGCAGTTCTTC. Residues: CSTGLAGVGPHEQFF.

The V and J genes are TRBV5-1 and TRBJ2-2; 12 bases map to TRBD2. There are 15 residues in the CDR3. After removal of 4 bases from V and 7 bases from J, the junction contained 5 bases not matched to a gene. Germline V gives CDR1 SGHRS, CDR2 YFSETQ. The CDR3 DNA reads as TGCGCCAGCAGCCTGACTAGCGGGAGCAACGGGGAGCTGTTTTTT. Protein product: CASSLTSGSNGELFF.